Below are 20 T cell receptor beta chains sequenced from a single sample in a study of blood T cells in healthy people across ages. Primed by a sample-barcoded 5' primer and a J-beta primer mix, a second PCR proceeded for about 6 to 11 cycles. TCRdb itself ran the 5' RACE reads through MiXCR, one entry per CDR3 protein. The table has 1.2 million to 1.5 million distinct CDR3 sequences, around 59% seen once. The sample was blood. These receptors originate from a man between 18 and 29 years old in good health.

This clonotype was seen only once. The rearrangement links TRBV7-2 to TRBJ2-1, with TRBD1 as a possible D gene (6 bases). This CDR3 is 15 amino acids long. V dropped 5 bases and J dropped 2 bases, with 13 bases sitting between them. Germline V gene sequence: CDR1 SGHTA, CDR2 FQGNSA. CDR3 sequence reads: CASSIDRSPYNEQFF. The CDR3 DNA sequence: TGTGCCAGCAGCATAGACAGGTCACCCTACAATGAGCAGTTCTTC.

The chain employs TRBV10-3 and TRBJ2-7; 9 bases line up with TRBD2. Per germline, CDR1 ENHRY and CDR2 SYGVKD. Germline trimming cut 6 bases from V and 7 bases from J; bases unmatched to any gene: 10. The CDR3 has 14 residues. Written as DNA, the CDR3 is TGTGCCATCAGAATAGCGGGAGAGGGCCCTGAGCAGTACTTC. This sequence encodes CAIRIAGEGPEQYF.

The rearrangement links TRBV5-1 to TRBJ1-2; TRBD1 matches at 7 bases. In germline, CDR1 is SGHRS, CDR2 YFSETQ. J lost 6 bases, V lost 3 bases, and 8 bases had no gene match. This CDR3 has 14 residues. The CDR3 nucleotides read TGCGCCAGCAGCTACTACAGGGGATCGAATGGCTACACCTTC. Translation gives CASSYYRGSNGYTF.

CDR3 sequence (DNA): TGTGCCAGCAGCGTAGAAGGTTGGGGCTCTAGCTCCTACAATGAGCAGTTCTTC. This gives the protein CASSVEGWGSSSYNEQFF. The chain recombines TRBV9 with TRBJ2-1; perhaps TRBD1 as D (5 bases). Germline V gene sequence: CDR1 SGDLS, CDR2 YYNGEE. V was clipped by 0 bases and J by 0 bases, with 16 bases between them. The CDR3 extends over 18 amino acids.

V and J are TRBV9 and TRBJ2-7, with 7 bases aligning to TRBD2. V trimming: 5 bases; J trimming: 0 bases; junction bases outside the gene matches: 8. The CDR3 runs 15 residues. CDR1 and CDR2 (germline): SGDLS, YYNGEE. CDR3: CASSPLADISYEQYF. The CDR3 DNA reads TGTGCCAGCAGTCCGCTAGCGGACATCTCCTACGAGCAGTACTTC.

This clonotype was detected a few times. This rearrangement joins TRBV12-3 or TRBV12-4 to TRBJ2-7, with D tentatively TRBD2 (6 bases). The end of the DNA aligns better with TRBJ2-5, so the J call may be wrong. This CDR3 spans 14 amino acids. The CDR3 DNA reads as TGTGCCAGCAGTTTAGCGGGGGGATGGGAGACCCAGTACTTC. This codes for CASSLAGGWETQYF.

This clonotype came up a few times. The V call is TRBV5-1, the J call TRBJ2-3; maybe TRBD2 (5 bases). This CDR3 region has 15 residues. The germline gives CDR1 SGHRS, CDR2 YFSETQ. V lost 4 bases and J lost 2, with 14 bases in between. The CDR3 DNA is TGCGCCAGCAGCCCTCTGGGGAGAACCACAGATACGCAGTATTTT. Translated: CASSPLGRTTDTQYF. The full variable domain, rest sourced from reference TRBV5-1 and TRBJ2-3, is KAGVTQTPRYLIKTRGQQVTLSCSPISGHRSVSWYQQTPGQGLQFLFEYFSETQRNKGNFPGRFSGRQFSNSRSEMNVSTLELGDSALYLCASSPLGRTTDTQYFGPGTRLTVL.

A few counts support this clonotype. This CDR3 is CATSRDRQGYGYTF. CDR3 nucleotides: TGTGCCACCAGCAGAGACCGACAGGGCTATGGCTACACCTTC. The chain links TRBV15 to TRBJ1-2, with 7 bases fitting TRBD1. The CDR3 sequence is 14 residues long. Germline CDR1 reads LNHNV; CDR2 reads YYDKDF (reference sequence). V lost 0 bases and J lost 4; bases outside the gene matches: 2.

The chain employs TRBV27 and TRBJ1-6; D remains unclear. The V end lost 7 bases, the J end lost 6 bases, and 13 bases lay between the germline ends. The germline V gene has CDR1 MNHEY and CDR2 SMNVEV (reference sequence). CDR3 length equals 14 residues. The chain's CDR3 is CASTFVDFNSPLHF. CDR3 coding DNA: TGTGCCAGCACCTTCGTCGATTTTAATTCACCCCTCCACTTT.

J is TRBJ2-3 and V is TRBV29-1; D is undetermined. V was trimmed by 5 bases and J by 1 base, leaving 7 bases between them. Germline V gene sequence: CDR1 SQVTM, CDR2 ANQGSEA. CDR3 length: 12 amino acids. In DNA, the CDR3 is TGCAGCGTTTGGTGGGGCACAGATACGCAGTATTTT. This gives the protein CSVWWGTDTQYF.

This rearrangement joins TRBV10-3 to TRBJ1-5; no clear D. Looked up from germline, CDR1 is ENHRY and CDR2 is SYGVKD. V was clipped by 6 bases and J by 5 bases, with 14 bases between them. The CDR3 is 14 amino acids. The CDR3: CAIREDGPYQPQHF. The CDR3 DNA sequence: TGTGCCATCAGGGAGGACGGACCCTATCAGCCCCAGCATTTT.

The chain recombines TRBV7-9 with TRBJ1-4; no clear D gene. The V end was cut by 10 bases, the J end by 4 bases, with 7 bases between. The length of the CDR3 is 11 residues. The germline gives CDR1 SEHNR, CDR2 FQNEAQ (reference sequence). The CDR3 sequence is CAITDNEKLFF. CDR3 sequence (DNA): TGTGCCATAACAGATAATGAAAAACTGTTTTTT.

J is TRBJ1-5 and V is TRBV12-3 or TRBV12-4; D gene unclear. V was clipped by 6 bases and J by 5 bases, with 8 bases between them. The CDR3 extends over 12 amino acids. The CDR3 here is CASRAGDQPQHF. CDR3 sequence (DNA): TGTGCCAGCAGGGCCGGGGATCAGCCCCAGCATTTT.

With regard to this clonotype: A junction end diverges from the germline sequence, so it may reflect a read error. The rearrangement links TRBV4-1 to TRBJ2-3, with no clear D. The CDR3 has 13 residues. Germline V gene data show CDR1 as MGHRA and CDR2 as YSYEKL. CDR3 protein: CSSSQVLAEPQYF. The CDR3 coding sequence is TGCTCCAGCAGCCAGGTACTGGCTGAACCGCAGTATTTT.

This clonotype was observed a few times. V is TRBV27 and J is TRBJ2-1, with a weak D call TRBD2 (6 bases). V gave up 4 bases and J gave up 7 bases, with 11 bases separating them. This CDR3 has 13 residues. The V gene's germline CDR1 is MNHEY and CDR2 SMNVEV (reference sequence). CDR3 residues: CASSWGGRNEQFF. Written as DNA, the CDR3 is TGTGCCAGCAGTTGGGGAGGAAGGAATGAGCAGTTCTTC.

The chain carries TRBV20-1 and TRBJ1-5; 9 bases agree with TRBD1. V shed 4 bases, J shed 2 bases, and the junction held 9 bases outside the gene matches. The CDR3 contains 16 residues. The germline V gene has CDR1 DFQATT and CDR2 SNEGSKA (reference sequence). This chain's CDR3 is CSATTGGAMGNQPQHF. CDR3 bases: TGCAGTGCTACAACAGGGGGCGCAATGGGCAATCAGCCCCAGCATTTT.

The CDR3 protein is CSARGAGIVEKLFF. In nucleotides, the CDR3 is TGCAGTGCTAGAGGGGCGGGGATTGTTGAAAAACTGTTTTTT. V usage is TRBV20-1 and J usage is TRBJ1-4; no reliable D call. V dropped 1 base and J dropped 7 bases, with 13 bases sitting between them. CDR3 size: 14 residues. CDR1 is DFQATT and CDR2 is SNEGSKA in the germline V gene (reference sequence).

This clonotype has just a few counts. J is TRBJ2-1 and V is TRBV27; the match to TRBD2 covers 15 bases. V lost 7 bases, J lost 7 bases, and 5 bases stayed unmatched. This CDR3 contains 15 residues. Germline-derived CDR1 and CDR2 are MNHEY and SMNVEV (reference sequence). Here the CDR3 reads CASTIGTSGRNEQFF. DNA for the CDR3: TGTGCCAGCACCATCGGGACTAGCGGGAGGAATGAGCAGTTCTTC.

The chain couples TRBV29-1 to TRBJ2-1; D perhaps matches TRBD2 (5 bases). CDR1 SQVTM and CDR2 ANQGSEA come from the germline V gene. The V end lost 6 bases, the J end lost 3 bases, and 12 bases lay between the germline ends. There are 13 residues in the CDR3. CDR3: CSVSGSHYNEQFF. The CDR3 coding sequence is TGCAGCGTCTCGGGGTCTCACTACAATGAGCAGTTCTTC.

The CDR3 reads CAIGSNPPFEGAGANVLTF. Here the CDR3 DNA reads TGTGCCATCGGCTCCAACCCCCCCTTCGAGGGAGCCGGGGCCAACGTCCTGACTTTC. This chain connects TRBV10-3 to TRBJ2-6; a weak D match, TRBD2 (5 bases). Trimming removed 8 bases from V and 4 bases from J, with 27 bases in between. The CDR3 loop spans 19 amino acids. Per germline, CDR1 ENHRY and CDR2 SYGVKD.